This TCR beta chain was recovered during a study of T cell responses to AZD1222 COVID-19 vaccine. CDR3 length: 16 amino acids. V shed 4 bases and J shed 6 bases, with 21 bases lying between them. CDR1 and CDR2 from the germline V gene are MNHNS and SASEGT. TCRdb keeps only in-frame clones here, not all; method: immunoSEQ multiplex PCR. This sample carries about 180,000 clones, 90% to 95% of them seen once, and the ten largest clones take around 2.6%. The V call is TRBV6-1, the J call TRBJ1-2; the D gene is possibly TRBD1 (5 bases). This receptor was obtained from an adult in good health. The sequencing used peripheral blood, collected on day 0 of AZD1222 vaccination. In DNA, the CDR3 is TGTGCCAGCAGTGCGCGGGTCCTACCTCAGGGTGATGGCTACACCTTC. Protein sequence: CASSARVLPQGDGYTF.